This entry concerns a single T cell receptor beta chain. What it binds is unknown. This sample is drawn from a study of cytomegalovirus exposure and HLA in healthy donors. Germline V gives CDR1 SNHLY, CDR2 FYNNEI. This CDR3 contains 16 residues. Trimming cost V 7 bases and J 6 bases, with 22 bases left between them. Study-wide results and caveats: Reports showed the classifier diagnosing cytomegalovirus status with high specificity and sensitivity. In a later analysis, compared with equally common non-associated chains, HLA-associated beta chains were more expanded.

These donors, healthy bone marrow donors, were studied. Use of 60 Vbeta and 13 Jbeta primers characterized the PCR. Repertoires were generated with immunoSEQ multiplex PCR, while TCRdb's copy carries only in-frame clones and drops some. The sample data list 45,000 to 60,000 clones. The origin of this receptor is a woman in her thirties or forties in good health and CMV-seronegative. The chain uses TRBV2 and TRBJ1-5, with D possibly being TRBD1 (5 bases). Input material: PBMCs. CDR3 DNA sequence: TGTGCCAGCATCCAAGAGCCGTCTAGGGGAGGTCAGCCCCAGCATTTT. Protein: CASIQEPSRGGQPQHF.